This T cell receptor beta chain was identified in a study of shared clonotypes between healthy human individuals. From germline, CDR1 is SGHDN and CDR2 FVKESK. There are 15 residues in the CDR3. With 0 bases removed from V and 1 base from J, the gap between germline ends came to 8 bases. Here immunoSEQ multiplex PCR was the method, and the copy in TCRdb shows in-frame clones only, minus some. Altogether some 690,000 clones are present, 90% being singletons, with the ten largest covering 30% to 35%. The sample taken for sequencing was memory CD8+ T cells from PBMCs. Subset denoted: CD45RO+ cells pooled with CCR7-negative TemRA cells. The sequence was collected from a man aged 18 to 30 in good health. Some clones in this sample may be carry-over from other donors' samples. This chain connects TRBV14 to TRBJ2-3; D unclear. The DNA of the CDR3 is TGTGCCAGCAGCCAAGACGCCTTTCGCACAGATACGCAGTATTTT. Protein: CASSQDAFRTDTQYF.